The TCR beta chain described here comes from a study of T cells in Graves' hyperthyroidism and ophthalmopathy. This clonotype appeared many times. Researchers took RNA transcripts and amplified the TCR beta CDR3 regions from them. First-round RT-PCR of the TCR CDR3 relied on the HTBI primer set. Using its own MiXCR run on the multiplex PCR reads, TCRdb lists one record per CDR3 protein. The table has roughly 710,000 distinct CDR3 sequences, roughly a third seen once; the top ten hold around 30%. V gave up 8 bases and J gave up 2 bases, with 6 bases separating them. The CDR3 extends over 11 amino acids. Germline V gene data show CDR1 as SEHNR and CDR2 as FQNEAQ (reference sequence).

Input material: blood. This TCR derives from a woman between 40 and 50 years old with Graves' hyperthyroidism. This sequence joins TRBV7-9 and TRBJ1-1; the D is unclear. The CDR3 DNA sequence: TGTGCCAGCGGACCAAACACTGAAGCTTTCTTT. This encodes CASGPNTEAFF.